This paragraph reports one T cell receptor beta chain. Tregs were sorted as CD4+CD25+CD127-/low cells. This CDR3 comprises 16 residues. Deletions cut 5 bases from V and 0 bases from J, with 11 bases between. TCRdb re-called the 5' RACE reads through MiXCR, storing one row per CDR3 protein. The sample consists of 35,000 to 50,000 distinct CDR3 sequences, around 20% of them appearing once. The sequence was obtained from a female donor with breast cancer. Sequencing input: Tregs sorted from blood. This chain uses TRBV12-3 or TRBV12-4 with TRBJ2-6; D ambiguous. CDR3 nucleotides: TGTGCCAGCAGTCCCCCGACCGACTCTGGGGCCAACGTCCTGACTTTC. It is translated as CASSPPTDSGANVLTF.